The sequence of this T cell receptor beta chain was determined in a study of blood T cell repertoires in COVID-19 (dated by TCRdb to the early 2020s). About the full investigation: Samples covering the acute and convalescent phases of COVID-19 were provided by collaborators in the United States, Italy and Spain. Nearly every sample came with metadata listing a de-identified subject ID, COVID-19 status, age in years and sex. Subjects who had been exposed to COVID-19, were actively infected with it, or had recovered from it provided the deeply sampled blood TCRbeta repertoires that made up the dataset. The material from the prospective study consisted of cDNA or gDNA derived from T cells, B-cell-depleted T cells, or PBMCs. A freely available public database, intended as a resource for researchers studying the immune response to SARS-CoV-2, is where the repertoires were released. Samples came from the ongoing ImmuneRACE study (first 160 participants) plus 1,254 subjects from 6 global collaborators. Where available, HLA class I and class II types were obtained from metadata supplied by the sample provider rather than from assay-based typing.

Participants in the prospective study were enrolled through a virtual design, were aged roughly 18 to 100 years, and lived in about 25 United States geographic areas. In the prospective study, participants were assigned to cohorts based on the clinical history participants reported in a screening survey and a study questionnaire. Recovered participants in ImmuneRACE Cohort 3 were defined as having two consecutive negative NP/OP PCR tests, clearance from a healthcare professional, or resolution of symptoms. In the prospective study, mobile phlebotomists collected whole blood, serum and a nasopharyngeal or oropharyngeal swab from each participant. Prospective study participants could optionally give additional blood draws and questionnaires over an approximately 2-month period. Before DNA extraction, prospective study blood samples were shipped either frozen or at room temperature. The CDR3 covers 14 residues, taking in both the cysteine and the phenylalanine. The DNA shown is the 42-base CDR3, in frame from base 1. According to the germline V gene (reference sequence), CDR1 reads LGHDT and CDR2 reads YNNKEL. For this chain, trimming is 4 bases at the V end and 6 bases at the J end, and the number of junction bases without a gene match is 7.

Broad study findings and their caveats: Clinical and demographic metadata were provided uncurated, with the amount varying by source and participant.

Concerning this clone itself: What antigen it recognizes has not been identified. Base-call qualities are not available, and no considerably larger clone is one nucleotide away.

The immunoSEQ Assay, a bias-controlled multiplex PCR, was used to amplify TCRbeta CDR3 regions from genomic DNA. Per the original workflow: Nucleated cell counts per sample were estimated from amplification of reference gene primers within the assay. Sequence reads were collapsed and filtered to measure the absolute abundance of every unique TCRbeta CDR3 rearrangement. For each sample, productive Simpson clonality was calculated as the square root of Simpson's diversity index across productive rearrangements. Here the immuneACCESS table is served through TCRdb, limited to in-frame sequences with V and J called. Missing clones are a known gap in these copies; in checked studies unresolved V genes cover under half, and the rest lacks a known reason. V and J calls and clone size come straight from that table; D and trimming were deduced from the DNA. For this sample there are 450,000 to 600,000 clones; approximately 86% appear just once. Of the sample, about 0.7% is held by the ten largest clones.

Input material: PBMCs or T cells enriched from blood (not recorded which). The receptor was derived from a woman under 30 who had recovered from COVID-19. Recombination connected TRBV3-1 (or the pseudogene TRBV3-2) to TRBJ2-7, and TRBD1 aligns with 9 junction nucleotides. The encoded CDR3 is CASSPQGARGEQYF. The sequenced DNA: TGTGCCAGCAGCCCACAGGGGGCTAGGGGCGAGCAGTACTTC.